This passage covers 13 T cell receptor beta chains from one sample sequenced in a study of shared clonotypes between healthy human individuals. TCRdb's table, derived via immunoSEQ multiplex PCR, lists solely in-frame clones and lacks some. Of about 450,000 clones listed, around 79% were seen once; the top ten hold approximately 12%. The sequenced sample was PBMCs. These receptors all stem from a woman in her 40s in good health. Some clones in this sample may be carry-over from other donors' samples.

This sequence joins TRBV10-3 and TRBJ1-1; D gene uncertain. V was trimmed by 2 bases and J by 3 bases, leaving 7 bases between them. CDR1 is ENHRY, CDR2 SYGVKD, per germline. The CDR3 is made up of 13 amino acids. The CDR3 is CAISEARDTEAFF. The CDR3 DNA is TGTGCCATCAGTGAGGCAAGAGACACTGAAGCTTTCTTT.

The V call is TRBV6-5, the J call TRBJ2-1; either TRBD1 or TRBD2 may fit D (5 bases each). Looked up from germline, CDR1 is MNHEY and CDR2 is SVGAGI. The germline V and J ends were trimmed by 7 bases and 10 bases, with 20 bases remaining between them. The CDR3 has 14 residues. This CDR3 is CASTPPGRPREQFF. Written as DNA, the CDR3 is TGTGCCAGCACCCCCCCGGGACGTCCCCGGGAGCAGTTCTTC.

This chain joins TRBV19 and TRBJ1-2; TRBD1 might be the D (5 bases). Germline-derived CDR1 and CDR2 are LNHDA and SQIVND (reference sequence). The CDR3 is made up of 14 amino acids. Trimming left V 7 bases short and J 3 bases short, with 15 bases between. In DNA form, the CDR3 reads TGTGCCAGTAAGCGGGAGGGACGGGACTATGGCTACACCTTC. Encoded protein: CASKREGRDYGYTF.

The rearrangement joins TRBV11-3 to TRBJ2-3, with D possibly TRBD2 on 6 matching bases. This CDR3 is built from 14 residues. Per the germline V gene, CDR1 is SGHNT and CDR2 is YENEEA. The ends were cut back, 8 bases at V and 4 bases at J, with 16 bases in the middle. DNA of the CDR3: TGTGCCAGCCGCGAGCGACTAGTATCAGATACGCAGTATTTT. Translated, it gives CASRERLVSDTQYF.

This clone was seen only once. The chain uses TRBV6-5 and TRBJ2-7; 8 bases align to TRBD1. The V and J ends lost 3 bases and 4 bases, in that order; junction bases with no gene match: 5. The germline gives CDR1 MNHEY, CDR2 SVGAGI. This CDR3 is built from 14 residues. CDR3 DNA: TGTGCCAGCAGTTATGGTGACAGGGGATACGAGCAGTACTTC. It specifies CASSYGDRGYEQYF.

This clone has a handful of counts. V is TRBV7-9 and J is TRBJ1-2; D ambiguous. Germline V gene data show CDR1 as SEHNR and CDR2 as FQNEAQ (reference sequence). This CDR3 contains 14 residues. Trimming shortened V by 1 base and J by 4 bases, and 10 bases separated the two germline ends. The chain's CDR3 is CASSLDVGSYGYTF. CDR3 bases: TGTGCCAGCAGCTTAGATGTCGGAAGCTATGGCTACACCTTC.

The chain employs TRBV7-1 and TRBJ1-4; 7 bases are shared with TRBD1. TRBV7-1 is sorted into the ORF group, with uncertain function. The trim removed 6 bases at V and 5 bases at J, leaving 9 bases unmatched. The CDR3 runs 15 residues. The CDR3 is CASRLRSGGNEKLFF. Here the CDR3 DNA reads TGTGCCAGCAGGTTACGTTCAGGGGGGAATGAAAAACTGTTTTTT.

The chain carries TRBV5-1 and TRBJ1-3; D ambiguous. This CDR3 contains 12 residues. Germline-derived CDR1 and CDR2 are SGHRS and YFSETQ. CDR3 protein: CATVRSGNTIYF. The DNA for the CDR3 is TGCGCAACTGTTCGCTCTGGAAACACCATATATTTT.

CDR3: CASNKGRYIEAFF. CDR3 coding DNA: TGTGCCAGCAACAAGGGACGGTACATAGAAGCTTTCTTT. The chain is built from TRBV6-1 and TRBJ1-1, with D perhaps matching TRBD1 (5 bases). V lost 7 bases, J lost 8 bases, and 17 bases lay in between. Looked up from germline, CDR1 is MNHNS and CDR2 is SASEGT. The CDR3 is made up of 13 amino acids.

This clone was recorded once. This chain joins TRBV28 and TRBJ2-7; possible D gene TRBD1, 5 bases. The germline V gene encodes CDR1 MDHEN and CDR2 SYDVKM. V dropped 6 bases and J dropped 4 bases, with 10 bases sitting between them. CDR3 length: 12 residues. As DNA, the CDR3 is TGTGCCAGCAGACAACAGGCATACGAGCAGTACTTC. Translated: CASRQQAYEQYF.

J is TRBJ2-5 and V is TRBV30, with TRBD1 identical over 7 bases. CDR1 and CDR2 (germline): GTSNPN, SVGIG (reference sequence). The CDR3 sequence is 13 residues long. V lost 3 bases and J lost 4; bases outside the gene matches: 5. CDR3 nucleotide sequence: TGTGCCTGGAGCCTACAGGGGCCAGAGACCCAGTACTTC. As protein: CAWSLQGPETQYF.

Worth noting for this clone: The same CDR3 also results from other DNA sequences found in this sample. This chain uses TRBV18 with TRBJ2-7; tentative D call: TRBD1 (6 bases). The V and J ends lost 5 bases and 3 bases respectively, with 8 bases between them. The germline gives CDR1 KGHSH, CDR2 LQKENI. CDR3 length: 12 amino acids. The CDR3 region has the DNA TGTGCCAGCTCAAGGGACAACTACGAGCAGTACTTC. Translating gives CASSRDNYEQYF.

The chain uses TRBV5-6 and TRBJ2-1; 9 bases fit TRBD2. The CDR3 covers 16 residues. With 2 bases clipped from V and 4 bases from J, the junction kept 7 bases outside the gene matches. Germline V gene lookup returns CDR1 SGHDT and CDR2 YYEEEE. CDR3 DNA sequence: TGTGCCAGCAGCTTCCTCAGCGGGAGGTCGTACAATGAGCAGTTCTTC. Translated, it gives CASSFLSGRSYNEQFF.